The 27 T cell receptor beta chains below were found in one sample sequenced in a study of T cell responses to AZD1222 COVID-19 vaccine. Produced via immunoSEQ multiplex PCR; TCRdb's table is partial and in-frame only. The sample records about 110,000 clones, around 90% being singletons. This specimen consisted of peripheral blood, obtained on day 0 of AZD1222 vaccination. The receptor set was obtained from an adult in good health.

The chain couples TRBV5-1 to TRBJ1-1; D is perhaps TRBD1 (6 bases). Trimming pared 5 bases from V and 0 bases from J, leaving 17 bases between. Germline assignment: CDR1 SGHRS and CDR2 YFSETQ. The CDR3 sequence is 16 residues long. The CDR3 DNA reads as TGCGCCAGCAGTTTAGGACAGCAACTCATGAACACTGAAGCTTTCTTT. This gives the protein CASSLGQQLMNTEAFF.

The genes are TRBV27 and TRBJ1-4, with 9 bases that match TRBD1. Germline assignment: CDR1 MNHEY and CDR2 SMNVEV (reference sequence). This CDR3 spans 14 amino acids. J gave up 8 bases and V 2 bases, and 3 bases lay outside the gene matches. The CDR3 spells CASSLNRGQEKLFF. The CDR3 coding sequence is TGTGCCAGCAGTTTAAACAGGGGGCAGGAAAAACTGTTTTTT.

J is TRBJ2-5 and V is TRBV27; TRBD2 matches at 13 bases. This CDR3 has 21 residues. The germline gives CDR1 MNHEY, CDR2 SMNVEV (reference sequence). V gave up 5 bases and J gave up 3 bases; unmatched junction bases: 21. CDR3 nucleotide sequence: TGTGCCAGCAGTCACTTGACAGGGGCGCAGACTAGCGGGGGGCGGAAAGAGACCCAGTACTTC. Protein: CASSHLTGAQTSGGRKETQYF.

The genes are TRBV5-1 and TRBJ2-6; the D gene is possibly TRBD2 (6 bases). Trimming removed 4 bases from V and 4 bases from J, with 15 bases in between. Germline CDR1 is SGHRS and CDR2 is YFSETQ. The CDR3 contains 16 residues. The CDR3 protein is CASSPGTSAGANVLTF. The CDR3 DNA reads as TGCGCCAGCAGCCCCGGGACTTCCGCCGGGGCCAACGTCCTGACTTTC.

The gene calls are TRBV6-4 and TRBJ2-2; 8 positions agree with TRBD1. The germline CDR1 and CDR2 sequences are MRHNA and SNTAGT. The CDR3 has 14 amino acids. Unmatched junction bases numbered 4, after V lost 5 bases and J lost 5 bases. Here the CDR3 DNA reads TGTGCCAGCAGTTCGACAGGGGTTACCGGGGAGCTGTTTTTT. This translates into CASSSTGVTGELFF.

This chain links TRBV10-3 with TRBJ1-4, with TRBD1 matching over 8 bases. The germline CDR1 and CDR2 sequences are ENHRY and SYGVKD. This CDR3 contains 13 residues. Trimming removed 10 bases from V and 8 bases from J; junction bases left unmatched: 9. The CDR3 nucleotides are TGTGCCACTCACCAGGGGGCGACCGAAAAACTGTTTTTT. Its translation: CATHQGATEKLFF.

The rearrangement links TRBV28 to TRBJ2-5; D may be TRBD1 (6 bases). This CDR3 is built from 18 residues. Trimming removed 3 bases at V and 2 bases at J, with 22 bases between. Germline V lookup: CDR1 MDHEN, CDR2 SYDVKM. The CDR3: CASSLGAGWRATQETQYF. CDR3 nucleotides: TGTGCCAGCAGTTTGGGGGCCGGATGGCGCGCCACTCAAGAGACCCAGTACTTC.

The V call is TRBV6-6, the J call TRBJ1-6; D may be TRBD1 (6 bases). CDR3 length: 15 amino acids. Germline-derived CDR1 and CDR2 are MNHNY and SVGAGI (reference sequence). Trimming left V 0 bases short and J 10 bases short, with 13 bases between. DNA of the CDR3: TGTGCCAGCAGTTACTCGATAGGGGGTGGATCACCCCTCCACTTT. Encoded protein: CASSYSIGGGSPLHF.

V gene TRBV19 combines with J gene TRBJ1-5, with D uncertain. With 6 bases removed from V and 0 bases from J, the gap between germline ends came to 9 bases. Per the germline V gene, CDR1 is LNHDA and CDR2 is SQIVND (reference sequence). The CDR3 extends over 14 amino acids. CDR3 sequence (DNA): TGTGCCAGTAGGGACGGGGATAGCAATCAGCCCCAGCATTTT. It translates to CASRDGDSNQPQHF. The full variable domain, completed using reference TRBV19 and TRBJ1-5, is DGGITQSPKYLFRKEGQNVTLSCEQNLNHDAMYWYRQDPGQGLRLIYYSQIVNDFQKGDIAEGYSVSREKKESFPLTVTSAQKNPTAFYLCASRDGDSNQPQHFGDGTRLSIL.

This clone was seen once. The V call is TRBV3-1 (or the pseudogene TRBV3-2), the J call TRBJ1-6, with D unresolved. The V end was cut by 4 bases, the J end by 7 bases, with 14 bases between. The CDR3 extends over 15 amino acids. The germline CDR1 and CDR2 sequences are LGHDT and YNNKEL (reference sequence). DNA for the CDR3: TGTGCCAGCAGCCCTGGACCGACCGGGAATTCACCCCTCCACTTT. Encoded protein: CASSPGPTGNSPLHF.

The V call is TRBV6-4, the J call TRBJ2-7; D is perhaps TRBD2 (5 bases). With 5 bases removed from V and 6 bases from J, the gap between germline ends came to 17 bases. Germline V gene sequence: CDR1 MRHNA, CDR2 SNTAGT. The CDR3 has 14 residues. CDR3 sequence reads: CASSLLADAGEQYF. DNA of the CDR3: TGTGCCAGCAGTCTTCTAGCTGACGCGGGCGAGCAGTACTTC.

This clone was seen only once. This chain links TRBV28 with TRBJ1-2; no firm D call. V dropped 4 bases and J dropped 9 bases, with 15 bases sitting between them. CDR1 is MDHEN and CDR2 is SYDVKM in the germline V gene. The CDR3 is 13 amino acids. CDR3 protein: CASSYGLEGSYTF. For the CDR3, the DNA is TGTGCCAGCAGTTATGGACTGGAGGGAAGCTACACCTTC.

V usage is TRBV30 and J usage is TRBJ2-2, with D uncertain. The CDR3 consists of 11 residues. The V gene's germline CDR1 is GTSNPN and CDR2 SVGIG (reference sequence). With 5 bases removed from V and 2 bases from J, the gap between germline ends came to 3 bases. CDR3 DNA sequence: TGTGCCTGGGAAAACACCGGGGAGCTGTTTTTT. It translates to CAWENTGELFF.

J is TRBJ2-2 and V is TRBV4-1; no clear D gene. The germline V gene encodes CDR1 MGHRA and CDR2 YSYEKL. V lost 0 bases to trimming and J lost 5 bases, with 1 base between them. The CDR3 consists of 12 residues. CDR3 coding DNA: TGCGCCAGCAGCCAAGAAACCGGGGAGCTGTTTTTT. Its protein is CASSQETGELFF.

This CDR3 reads CASSVDGNTEAFF. In DNA, the CDR3 is TGTGCCAGCAGCGTAGATGGGAACACTGAAGCTTTCTTT. The J gene is TRBJ1-1, the V gene TRBV9; D call uncertain. The ends were cut back, 0 bases at V and 1 base at J, with 4 bases in the middle. Germline CDR1 is SGDLS and CDR2 is YYNGEE. The CDR3 totals 13 residues.

This chain uses TRBV6-5 with TRBJ2-1; D uncertain. The germline V gene encodes CDR1 MNHEY and CDR2 SVGAGI. Trimming stripped 6 bases from V and 1 base from J, with 1 base between. CDR3 length equals 11 residues. As DNA, the CDR3 is TGTGCCAGCAGGTCCTACAATGAGCAGTTCTTC. It translates to CASRSYNEQFF.

The chain uses TRBV6-5 and TRBJ1-4; 8 bases map to TRBD1. CDR3 length equals 15 residues. Trimming removed 6 bases from V and 10 bases from J; junction bases left unmatched: 13. Germline CDR1 is MNHEY and CDR2 is SVGAGI. CDR3 sequence: CASRAGQGSDRKLFF. CDR3 nucleotide sequence: TGTGCCAGCAGAGCAGGACAGGGCTCTGATAGAAAACTGTTTTTT.

The chain employs TRBV7-9 and TRBJ1-1, with TRBD1 matching 11 bases. Trimming took 1 base from V and 3 from J; bases not matched to a gene: 4. CDR1 and CDR2 (germline): SEHNR, FQNEAQ (reference sequence). This CDR3 has 16 residues. The CDR3 nucleotides are TGTGCCAGCAGCTTAGTTGGACAGGGGGCTGACACTGAAGCTTTCTTT. Its protein product is CASSLVGQGADTEAFF. Full variable domain (rest looked up from reference TRBV7-9 and TRBJ1-1): DTGVSQNPRHKITKRGQNVTFRCDPISEHNRLYWYRQTLGQGPEFLTYFQNEAQLEKSRLLSDRFSAERPKGSFSTLEIQRTEQGDSAMYLCASSLVGQGADTEAFFGQGTRLTVV.

CDR3 sequence reads: CASSERSSSNYGYTF. In DNA, the CDR3 is TGTGCCAGCAGTGAAAGGAGTTCCTCTAACTATGGCTACACCTTC. The chain recombines TRBV2 with TRBJ1-2; D ambiguous. V lost 2 bases, J lost 0 bases, and 10 bases lay in between. The CDR3 length is 15 residues. The germline gives CDR1 SNHLY, CDR2 FYNNEI.

This chain connects TRBV28 to TRBJ1-1, with 7 bases aligning to TRBD1. This CDR3 comprises 15 residues. The V gene's germline CDR1 is MDHEN and CDR2 SYDVKM. Trimming removed 5 bases from V and 0 bases from J; junction bases left unmatched: 6. CDR3 bases: TGTGCCAGCAGTACTGCGGGGACAGTGAACACTGAAGCTTTCTTT. Protein sequence: CASSTAGTVNTEAFF.

The chain joins TRBV5-1 to TRBJ2-2; 8 nucleotides match TRBD2. Germline V gene data show CDR1 as SGHRS and CDR2 as YFSETQ. J lost 6 bases, V lost 2 bases, and 6 bases had no gene match. CDR3 length equals 15 residues. The CDR3 loop is CASSLPGGASGELFF. As DNA, the CDR3 is TGCGCCAGCAGCTTACCCGGGGGGGCCTCCGGGGAGCTGTTTTTT.

The J gene is TRBJ1-4, the V gene TRBV18; 7 bases agree with TRBD1. Looked up from germline, CDR1 is KGHSH and CDR2 is LQKENI. CDR3 length: 12 amino acids. J was trimmed by 12 bases and V by 4 bases; bases with no gene match: 5. The CDR3 reads CASSLYGQELFF. The CDR3 bases are TGTGCCAGCTCACTATACGGACAGGAACTGTTTTTT.

The chain has TRBV9 and TRBJ1-1, with 7 bases lining up with TRBD1. The V gene's germline CDR1 is SGDLS and CDR2 YYNGEE. The CDR3 is 14 residues long. J gave up 7 bases and V 4 bases, and 10 bases lay outside the gene matches. The DNA for the CDR3 is TGTGCCAGCAGCCAAGACAGGGTGGGGCTTGAAGCTTTCTTT. Its translation is CASSQDRVGLEAFF.

The chain combines TRBV7-8 with TRBJ2-7; tentatively, D is TRBD2 (6 bases). There are 16 residues in the CDR3. Germline V gene data show CDR1 as SGHVS and CDR2 as FQNEAQ. Trimming pared 4 bases from V and 0 bases from J, leaving 16 bases between. CDR3: CASSSTGLSSSYEQYF. The CDR3 DNA follows: TGTGCCAGCAGCTCAACGGGACTTTCGAGCTCCTACGAGCAGTACTTC. The variable domain in full, with the rest retrieved from reference TRBV7-8 and TRBJ2-7, is GAGVSQSPRYKVAKRGQDVALRCDPISGHVSLFWYQQALGQGPEFLTYFQNEAQLDKSGLPSDRFFAERPEGSVSTLKIQRTQQEDSAVYLCASSSTGLSSSYEQYFGPGTRLTVT.

V and J are TRBV25-1 and TRBJ1-4; weak D call: TRBD1 (6 bases). The germline V gene encodes CDR1 MGHDK and CDR2 SYGVNS. Trimming pared 0 bases from V and 3 bases from J, leaving 11 bases between. The CDR3 contains 16 residues. CDR3 loop: CASSEYRGQSNEKLFF. In DNA, the CDR3 is TGTGCCAGCAGTGAATATCGCGGACAGTCTAATGAAAAACTGTTTTTT.

The gene calls are TRBV4-1 and TRBJ2-3; TRBD2 matches at 8 bases. Germline loops: CDR1 MGHRA, CDR2 YSYEKL. V lost 6 bases, J lost 1 base, and 12 bases stayed unmatched. The CDR3 spans 17 residues. The CDR3 here is CASSPQAGVLGTDTQYF. CDR3 DNA sequence: TGCGCCAGCAGTCCCCAAGCGGGGGTACTCGGCACAGATACGCAGTATTTT.

This rearrangement joins TRBV28 to TRBJ1-6, with D perhaps TRBD1 (6 bases). CDR1 and CDR2 from the germline V gene are MDHEN and SYDVKM. There are 14 residues in the CDR3. The V end lost 3 bases, the J end lost 9 bases, and 12 bases lay between the germline ends. In DNA, the CDR3 is TGTGCCAGCAGTTTCTCGGGAGGGGGTTCACCCCTCCACTTT. This sequence encodes CASSFSGGGSPLHF.